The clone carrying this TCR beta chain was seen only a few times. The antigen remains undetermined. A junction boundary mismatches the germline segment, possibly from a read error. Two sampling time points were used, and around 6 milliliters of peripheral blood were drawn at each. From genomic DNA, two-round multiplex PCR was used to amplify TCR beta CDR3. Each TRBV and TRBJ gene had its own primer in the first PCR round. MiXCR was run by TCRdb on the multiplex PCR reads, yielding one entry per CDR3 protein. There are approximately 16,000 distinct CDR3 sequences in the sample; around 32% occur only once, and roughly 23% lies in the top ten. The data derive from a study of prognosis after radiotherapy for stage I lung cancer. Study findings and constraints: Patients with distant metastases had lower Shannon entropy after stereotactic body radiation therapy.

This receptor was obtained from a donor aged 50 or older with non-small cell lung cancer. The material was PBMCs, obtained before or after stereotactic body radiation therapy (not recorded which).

CDR3 sequence reads: CASSGGAWDSFYSEQFF. In DNA, the CDR3 is TGTGCCAGCAGCGGGGGCGCTTGGGACAGCTTTTACAGTGAGCAGTTCTTC. The chain joins TRBV28 to TRBJ2-1; the D gene is possibly TRBD1 (7 bases). Germline lookup yields CDR1 MDHEN and CDR2 SYDVKM. The CDR3 is 17 amino acids.